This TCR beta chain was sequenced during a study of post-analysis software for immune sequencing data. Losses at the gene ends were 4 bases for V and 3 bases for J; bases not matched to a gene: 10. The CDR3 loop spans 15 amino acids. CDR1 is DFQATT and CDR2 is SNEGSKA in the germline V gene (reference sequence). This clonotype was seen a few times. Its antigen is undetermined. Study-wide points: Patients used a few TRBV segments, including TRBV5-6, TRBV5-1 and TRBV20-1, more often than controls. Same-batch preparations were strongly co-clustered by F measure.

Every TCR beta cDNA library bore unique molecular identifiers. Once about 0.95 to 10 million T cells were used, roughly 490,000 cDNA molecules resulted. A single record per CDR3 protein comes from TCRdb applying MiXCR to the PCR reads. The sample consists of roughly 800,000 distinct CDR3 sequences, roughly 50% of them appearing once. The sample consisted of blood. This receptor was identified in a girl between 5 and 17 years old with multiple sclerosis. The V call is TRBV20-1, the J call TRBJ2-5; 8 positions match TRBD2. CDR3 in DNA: TGCAGTGCTAAGGAGCGGGAGTGGGGCGAAGAGACCCAGTACTTC. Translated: CSAKEREWGEETQYF.